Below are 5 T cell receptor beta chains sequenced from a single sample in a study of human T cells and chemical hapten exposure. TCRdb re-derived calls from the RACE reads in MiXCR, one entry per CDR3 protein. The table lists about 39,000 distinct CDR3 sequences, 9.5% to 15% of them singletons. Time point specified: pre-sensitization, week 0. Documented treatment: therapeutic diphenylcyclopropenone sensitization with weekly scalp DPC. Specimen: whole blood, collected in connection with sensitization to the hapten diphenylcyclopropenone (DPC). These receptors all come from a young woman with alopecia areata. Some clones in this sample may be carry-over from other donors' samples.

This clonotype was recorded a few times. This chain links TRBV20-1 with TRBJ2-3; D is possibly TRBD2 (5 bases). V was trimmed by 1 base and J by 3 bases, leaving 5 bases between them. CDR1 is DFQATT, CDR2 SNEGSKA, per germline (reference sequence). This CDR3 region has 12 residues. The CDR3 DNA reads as TGCAGTGCTAGAGGAGGGACAGATACGCAGTATTTT. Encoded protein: CSARGGTDTQYF.

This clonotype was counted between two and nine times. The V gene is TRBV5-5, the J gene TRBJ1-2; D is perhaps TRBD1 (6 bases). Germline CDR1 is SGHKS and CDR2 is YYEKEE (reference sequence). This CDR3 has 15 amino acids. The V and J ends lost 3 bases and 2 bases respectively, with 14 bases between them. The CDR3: CASSSAAGQNYGYTF. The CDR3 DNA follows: TGTGCCAGCAGCTCAGCTGCGGGACAAAACTATGGCTACACCTTC.

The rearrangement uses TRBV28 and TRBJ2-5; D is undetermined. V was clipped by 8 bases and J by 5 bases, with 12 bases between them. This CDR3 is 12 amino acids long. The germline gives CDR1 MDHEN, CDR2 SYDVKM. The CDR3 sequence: CASAQGWETQYF. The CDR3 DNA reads TGTGCCAGCGCTCAAGGATGGGAGACCCAGTACTTC. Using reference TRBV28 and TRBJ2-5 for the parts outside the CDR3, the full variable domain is DVKVTQSSRYLVKRTGEKVFLECVQDMDHENMFWYRQDPGLGLRLIYFSYDVKMKEKGDIPEGYSVSREKKERFSLILESASTNQTSMYLCASAQGWETQYFGPGTRLLVL.

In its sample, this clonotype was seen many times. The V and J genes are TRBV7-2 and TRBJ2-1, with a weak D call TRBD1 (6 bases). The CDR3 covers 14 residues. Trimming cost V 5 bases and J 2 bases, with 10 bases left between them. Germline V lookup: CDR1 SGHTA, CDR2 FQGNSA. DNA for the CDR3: TGTGCCAGCAGCGAACAGGGACCCTACAATGAGCAGTTCTTC. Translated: CASSEQGPYNEQFF.

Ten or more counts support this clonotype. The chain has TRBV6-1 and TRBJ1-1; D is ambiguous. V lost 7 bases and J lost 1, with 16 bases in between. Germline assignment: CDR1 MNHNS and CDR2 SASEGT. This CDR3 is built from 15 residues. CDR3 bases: TGTGCCAGCACCAGAGATGGGAGGCAGAACACTGAAGCTTTCTTT. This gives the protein CASTRDGRQNTEAFF.